These 11 T cell receptor beta chains came from one sample sequenced in a study of early T cells in non-severe SARS-CoV-2 infection. Each CDR3 protein gets one entry after TCRdb re-called the 5' RACE reads with MiXCR. The data hold tens of thousands of distinct CDR3 sequences, with roughly 6% observed a single time. Sequencing was done on a sample of whole blood. The source is an adult who was a healthcare worker with PCR-confirmed SARS-CoV-2 infection or an uninfected control (not recorded which).

In its sample, this clonotype was seen many times. The J gene is TRBJ2-2, the V gene TRBV9; 11 nucleotides match TRBD2. The CDR3 covers 16 residues. Germline V gives CDR1 SGDLS, CDR2 YYNGEE. V lost 4 bases, J lost 1 base, and 3 bases stayed unmatched. The CDR3 is CASSQGTSGNTGELFF. The CDR3 region has the DNA TGTGCCAGCAGCCAGGGGACTAGCGGGAACACCGGGGAGCTGTTTTTT.

Concerning this clonotype itself: A much larger clone lies one base from this, so it may be a read error. CDR3 protein: CSALRLTGRSPPHF. For the CDR3, the DNA is TGCAGTGCGCTGAGGTTGACAGGCCGTTCACCCCCCCACTTT. The V call is TRBV20-1, the J call TRBJ1-6, with D possibly being TRBD1 (6 bases). From germline, CDR1 is DFQATT and CDR2 SNEGSKA (reference sequence). This CDR3 contains 14 residues.

DNA of the CDR3: TGTGCCAGCAGCCAAAGGGCCTCCTACGAGCAGTACTTC. Amino acids: CASSQRASYEQYF. The V call is TRBV16, the J call TRBJ2-7; D ambiguous. CDR1 is KGHSY and CDR2 is FQNENV in the germline V gene. CDR3 length equals 13 residues. V lost 2 bases and J lost 0, with 5 bases in between.

This clonotype was detected only a few times. The gene calls are TRBV6-2 or TRBV6-3 and TRBJ2-2; 8 bases align to TRBD2. Trimming took 2 bases from V and 5 from J; bases not matched to a gene: 7. Germline V gene lookup returns CDR1 MNHEY and CDR2 SVGEGT. The CDR3 is made up of 16 amino acids. CDR3 coding DNA: TGTGCCAGCAGTTACCTGCCGGGAGGGCGAACCGGGGAGCTGTTTTTT. Translated, it gives CASSYLPGGRTGELFF.

This clonotype occurred many times. This chain connects TRBV5-4 to TRBJ2-3; 9 bases agree with TRBD1. J gave up 3 bases and V 2 bases, and 7 bases lay outside the gene matches. The CDR3 covers 16 residues. The germline V gene has CDR1 SGHNT and CDR2 YYREEE (reference sequence). Written as DNA, the CDR3 is TGTGCCAGCAGCTTCCGCCGGGACAGGGTGACAGATACGCAGTATTTT. It encodes CASSFRRDRVTDTQYF.

Many counts were recorded for this clonotype. The chain carries TRBV10-3 and TRBJ1-2, with 9 bases aligning to TRBD1. V shed 3 bases, J shed 4 bases, and the junction held 9 bases outside the gene matches. The CDR3 is made up of 16 amino acids. From germline, CDR1 is ENHRY and CDR2 SYGVKD. CDR3 sequence reads: CAISEISTGGLYGYTF. The DNA of the CDR3 is TGTGCCATCAGTGAAATTAGTACAGGGGGCCTCTATGGCTACACCTTC.

This clonotype was counted at least ten times. This sequence joins TRBV7-6 and TRBJ1-2, with D maybe TRBD1 (5 bases). Germline CDR1 SGHVS, CDR2 FNYEAQ. The length of the CDR3 is 18 residues. Trimming cost V 1 base and J 0 bases, with 18 bases left between them. The CDR3 coding sequence is TGTGCCAGCAGCTTAGGGGGCCCGCTCAGCGCCCCTAACTATGGCTACACCTTC. Encoded protein: CASSLGGPLSAPNYGYTF.

V and J are TRBV6-6 and TRBJ2-5; TRBD2 agrees at 12 bases. V lost 7 bases and J lost 4; bases outside the gene matches: 4. The CDR3 covers 14 residues. CDR1 is MNHNY and CDR2 is SVGAGI in the germline V gene (reference sequence). The CDR3 is CASTSGRGIETQYF. Written as DNA, the CDR3 is TGTGCCAGCACTAGCGGGAGGGGTATAGAGACCCAGTACTTC.

This clonotype has a handful of counts. The chain joins TRBV11-2 to TRBJ2-7; D gene uncertain. The V gene lost 5 bases and the J gene lost 3 bases, with 8 bases spanning the gap. CDR1 and CDR2 from the germline V gene are SGHAT and FQNNGV. This CDR3 spans 12 amino acids. CDR3 DNA: TGTGCCAGCAGCCTGTCGAACTACGAGCAGTACTTC. Its translation: CASSLSNYEQYF.

The chain is built from TRBV20-1 and TRBJ2-7; TRBD2 is a possible D gene (5 bases). The V end was cut by 6 bases, the J end by 5 bases, with 14 bases between. The CDR3 runs 12 residues. The V gene's germline CDR1 is DFQATT and CDR2 SNEGSKA (reference sequence). The CDR3 DNA sequence: TGCAGTGCCGCCAGAGGAGGACACGAGCAGTACTTC. Protein product: CSAARGGHEQYF.

This clonotype was seen a few times. This sequence joins TRBV6-2 or TRBV6-3 and TRBJ2-6, with D perhaps matching TRBD1 (6 bases). This CDR3 is 21 amino acids long. Trimming stripped 3 bases from V and 3 bases from J, with 27 bases between. Germline CDR1 and CDR2: MNHEY and SVGEGT. For the CDR3, the DNA is TGTGCCAGCAGTTATATTTCCCCCCGTTATCCAGGGGCCTTTGGGGCCAACGTCCTGACTTTC. Its protein is CASSYISPRYPGAFGANVLTF.